This TCR beta chain was documented in a study of blood T cell repertoires in COVID-19. The table lists this clone with a count of one. Sequenced by immunoSEQ multiplex PCR; TCRdb stores in-frame clones only, minus some. This sample has 300,000 or so clones, with around nine tenths found just once. Those who participated ranged in age from roughly 18 to 100 years and resided in about two dozen US areas. Germline values: CDR1 SGDLS, CDR2 YYNGEE. V lost 0 bases to trimming and J lost 2 bases; unmatched junction nucleotides: 13. The CDR3 contains 20 residues. The specimen was PBMCs or T cells enriched from blood (not recorded which). The sequence came from a woman aged 45-60 years who had been exposed to COVID-19. J is TRBJ2-6 and V is TRBV9, with 8 bases that match TRBD1. The CDR3: CASSVESDRVSRTGANVLTF. The CDR3 region has the DNA TGTGCCAGCAGCGTAGAGTCGGACAGGGTCTCACGAACTGGGGCCAACGTCCTGACTTTC.